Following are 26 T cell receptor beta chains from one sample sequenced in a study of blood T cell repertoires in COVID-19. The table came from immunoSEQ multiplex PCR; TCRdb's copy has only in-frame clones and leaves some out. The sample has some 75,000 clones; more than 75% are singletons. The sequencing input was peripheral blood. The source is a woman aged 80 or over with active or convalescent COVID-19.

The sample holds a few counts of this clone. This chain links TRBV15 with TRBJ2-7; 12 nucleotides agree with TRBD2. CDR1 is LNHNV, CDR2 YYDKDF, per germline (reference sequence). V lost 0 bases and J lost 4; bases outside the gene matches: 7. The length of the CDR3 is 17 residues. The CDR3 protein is CATSREASGGAGYEQYF. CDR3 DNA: TGTGCCACCAGCAGAGAGGCTAGCGGGGGGGCCGGGTACGAGCAGTACTTC.

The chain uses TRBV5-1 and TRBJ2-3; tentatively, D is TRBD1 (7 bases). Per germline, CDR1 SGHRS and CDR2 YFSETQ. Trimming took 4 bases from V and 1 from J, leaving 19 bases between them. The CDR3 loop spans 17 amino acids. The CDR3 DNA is TGCGCCAGCAGCGGAGGACAGGCGGGGCTCGGCACAGATACGCAGTATTTT. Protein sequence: CASSGGQAGLGTDTQYF.

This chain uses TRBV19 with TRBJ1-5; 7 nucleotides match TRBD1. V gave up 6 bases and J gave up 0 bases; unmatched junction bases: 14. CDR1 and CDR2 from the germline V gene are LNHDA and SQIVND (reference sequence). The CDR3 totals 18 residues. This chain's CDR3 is CASRARTGKGYSNQPQHF. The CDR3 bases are TGTGCCAGTAGGGCCCGGACAGGAAAAGGGTATAGCAATCAGCCCCAGCATTTT.

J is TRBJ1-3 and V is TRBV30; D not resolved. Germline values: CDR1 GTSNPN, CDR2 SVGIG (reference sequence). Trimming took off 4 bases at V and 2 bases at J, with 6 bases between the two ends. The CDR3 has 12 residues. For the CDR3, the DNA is TGTGCCTGGACCAGGACTGGAAACACCATATATTTT. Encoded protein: CAWTRTGNTIYF.

The DNA of the CDR3 is TGCAGCGTCGTTACTAGCGGGGGGGCCCCGAATGAGCAGTTCTTC. Translation gives CSVVTSGGAPNEQFF. The V gene is TRBV29-1, the J gene TRBJ2-1; 13 nucleotides line up with TRBD2. The CDR3 spans 15 residues. CDR1 and CDR2 from the germline V gene are SQVTM and ANQGSEA. V trimming: 6 bases; J trimming: 7 bases; junction bases outside the gene matches: 9.

The CDR3 loop is CASSLVQGMNTGELFF. In nucleotides, the CDR3 is TGTGCCAGCAGTTTAGTTCAGGGAATGAACACCGGGGAGCTGTTTTTT. The gene calls are TRBV6-6 and TRBJ2-2, with D perhaps matching TRBD1 (5 bases). Trimming shortened V by 4 bases and J by 1 base, and 13 bases separated the two germline ends. CDR1 and CDR2 from the germline V gene are MNHNY and SVGAGI (reference sequence). CDR3 length: 16 residues.

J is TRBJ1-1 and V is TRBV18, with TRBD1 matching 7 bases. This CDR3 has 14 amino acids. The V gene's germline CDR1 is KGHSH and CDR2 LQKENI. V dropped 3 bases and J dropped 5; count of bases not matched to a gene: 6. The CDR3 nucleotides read TGTGCCAGCTCACCGAGACAACAGGGGACTGAAGCTTTCTTT. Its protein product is CASSPRQQGTEAFF.

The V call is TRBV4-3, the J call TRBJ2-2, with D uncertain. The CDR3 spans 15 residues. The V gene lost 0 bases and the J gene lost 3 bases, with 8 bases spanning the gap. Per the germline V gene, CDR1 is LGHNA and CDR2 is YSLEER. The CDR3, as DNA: TGCGCCAGCAGCCAAGATGACACGGACACCGGGGAGCTGTTTTTT. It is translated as CASSQDDTDTGELFF.

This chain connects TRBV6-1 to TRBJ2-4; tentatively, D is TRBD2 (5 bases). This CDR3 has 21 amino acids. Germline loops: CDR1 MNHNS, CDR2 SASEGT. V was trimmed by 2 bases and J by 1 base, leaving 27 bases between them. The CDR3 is CASSENTPASRGRRAKNIQYF. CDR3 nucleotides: TGTGCCAGCAGTGAAAACACGCCAGCCTCTCGGGGAAGGAGGGCCAAAAACATTCAGTACTTC.

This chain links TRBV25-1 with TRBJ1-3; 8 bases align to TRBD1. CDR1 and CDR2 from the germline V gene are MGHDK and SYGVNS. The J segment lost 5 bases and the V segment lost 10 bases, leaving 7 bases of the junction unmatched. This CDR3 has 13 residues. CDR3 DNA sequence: TGTGCCACCGGGGACAGGTCCAGAAACACCATATATTTT. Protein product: CATGDRSRNTIYF.

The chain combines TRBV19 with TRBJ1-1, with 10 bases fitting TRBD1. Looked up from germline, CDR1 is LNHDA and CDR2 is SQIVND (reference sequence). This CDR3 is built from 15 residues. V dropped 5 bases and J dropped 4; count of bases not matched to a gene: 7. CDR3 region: CASSWGTGAGTEAFF. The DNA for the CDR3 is TGTGCCAGTAGTTGGGGGACAGGGGCGGGCACTGAAGCTTTCTTT.

CDR3 nucleotide sequence: TGTGCCAGCAGTTCCCTCCGGGACACCAACTCTGGGGCCAACGTCCTGACTTTC. Translation gives CASSSLRDTNSGANVLTF. The chain carries TRBV28 and TRBJ2-6, with a tentative D call TRBD1 (6 bases). The V and J ends lost 4 bases and 0 bases respectively, with 16 bases between them. CDR3 length: 18 amino acids. Germline loops: CDR1 MDHEN, CDR2 SYDVKM.

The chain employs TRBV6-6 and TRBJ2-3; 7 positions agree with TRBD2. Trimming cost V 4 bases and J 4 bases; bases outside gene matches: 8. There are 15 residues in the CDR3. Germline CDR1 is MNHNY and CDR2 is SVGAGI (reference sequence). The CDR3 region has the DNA TGTGCCAGCAGTTTCGCGGGGGTTGCGGCAGATACGCAGTATTTT. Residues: CASSFAGVAADTQYF.

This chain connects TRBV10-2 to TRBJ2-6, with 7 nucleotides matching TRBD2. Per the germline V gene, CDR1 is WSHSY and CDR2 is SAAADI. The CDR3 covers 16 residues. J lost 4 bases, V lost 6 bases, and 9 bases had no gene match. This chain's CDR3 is CASSATGGQGANVLTF. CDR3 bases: TGCGCCAGCAGCGCGACGGGGGGTCAAGGGGCCAACGTCCTGACTTTC.

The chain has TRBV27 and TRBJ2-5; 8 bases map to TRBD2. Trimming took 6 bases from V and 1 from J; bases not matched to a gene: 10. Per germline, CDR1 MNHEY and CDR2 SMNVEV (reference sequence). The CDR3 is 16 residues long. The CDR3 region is CASRPYDGGGQETQYF. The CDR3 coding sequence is TGTGCCAGCAGGCCCTACGACGGGGGGGGCCAAGAGACCCAGTACTTC.

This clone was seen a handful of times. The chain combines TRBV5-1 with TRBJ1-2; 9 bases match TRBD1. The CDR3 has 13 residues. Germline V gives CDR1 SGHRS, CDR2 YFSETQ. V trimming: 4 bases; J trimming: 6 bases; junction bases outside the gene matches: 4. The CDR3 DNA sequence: TGCGCCAGCAGCCGGGACAGGGTAGATGGCTACACCTTC. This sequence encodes CASSRDRVDGYTF.

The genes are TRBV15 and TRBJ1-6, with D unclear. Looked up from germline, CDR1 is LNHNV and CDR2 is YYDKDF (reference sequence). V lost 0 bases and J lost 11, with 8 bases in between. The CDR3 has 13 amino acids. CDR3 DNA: TGTGCCACCAGCAGAGATCCCCCCACACCCCTCCACTTT. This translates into CATSRDPPTPLHF.

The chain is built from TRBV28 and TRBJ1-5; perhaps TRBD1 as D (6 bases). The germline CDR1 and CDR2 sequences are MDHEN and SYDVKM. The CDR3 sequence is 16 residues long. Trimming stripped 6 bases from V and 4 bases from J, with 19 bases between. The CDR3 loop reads CASSLPGHGRNQPQHF. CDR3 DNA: TGTGCCAGCAGCCTCCCGGGACACGGCAGGAATCAGCCCCAGCATTTT.

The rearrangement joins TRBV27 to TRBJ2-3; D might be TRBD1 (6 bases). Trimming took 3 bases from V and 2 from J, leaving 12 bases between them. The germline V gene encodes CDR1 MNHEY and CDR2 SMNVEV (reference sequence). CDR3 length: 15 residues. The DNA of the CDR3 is TGTGCCAGCAGTTTCCGAGGGGGTCCCACAGATACGCAGTATTTT. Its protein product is CASSFRGGPTDTQYF.

CDR3 sequence reads: CATSDSPASGGVASTDTQYF. The CDR3 nucleotides read TGTGCCACCAGTGATTCTCCCGCTAGCGGGGGGGTTGCCTCGACAGATACGCAGTATTTT. The chain combines TRBV24-1 with TRBJ2-3; 12 bases align to TRBD2. Germline lookup yields CDR1 KGHDR and CDR2 SFDVKD. Unmatched junction bases numbered 14, after V lost 2 bases and J lost 3 bases. This CDR3 has 20 amino acids.

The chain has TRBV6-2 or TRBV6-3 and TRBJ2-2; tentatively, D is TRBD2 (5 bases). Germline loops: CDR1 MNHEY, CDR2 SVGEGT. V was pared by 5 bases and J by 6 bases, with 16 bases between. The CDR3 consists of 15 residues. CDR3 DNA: TGTGCCAGCAGTCGCGCGGGCCGGCGGGCCGGGGAGCTGTTTTTT. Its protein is CASSRAGRRAGELFF.

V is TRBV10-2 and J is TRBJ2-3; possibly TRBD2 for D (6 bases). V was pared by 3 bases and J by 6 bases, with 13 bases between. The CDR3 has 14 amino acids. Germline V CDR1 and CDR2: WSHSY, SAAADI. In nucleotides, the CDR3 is TGCGCCAGCAGTGACGGACTAATGATGGATACGCAGTATTTT. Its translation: CASSDGLMMDTQYF.

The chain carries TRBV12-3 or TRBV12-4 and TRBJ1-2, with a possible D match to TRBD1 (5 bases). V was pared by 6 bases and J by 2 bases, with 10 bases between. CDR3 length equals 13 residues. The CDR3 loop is CASSPSGNYGYTF. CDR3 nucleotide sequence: TGTGCCAGCAGCCCCTCAGGGAACTATGGCTACACCTTC.

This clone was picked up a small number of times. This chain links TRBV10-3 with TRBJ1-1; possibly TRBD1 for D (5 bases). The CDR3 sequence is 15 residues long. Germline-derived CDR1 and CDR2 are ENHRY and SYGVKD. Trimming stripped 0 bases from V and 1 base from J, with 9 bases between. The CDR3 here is CAISESGGQNTEAFF. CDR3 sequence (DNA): TGTGCCATCAGTGAGTCCGGGGGTCAGAACACTGAAGCTTTCTTT.

The CDR3 sequence is CASSPGPFDYYGYTF. The CDR3 DNA is TGTGCCAGCAGCCCCGGCCCCTTCGACTACTATGGCTACACCTTC. The chain recombines TRBV7-2 with TRBJ1-2; D not certain. The germline gives CDR1 SGHTA, CDR2 FQGNSA. Trimming removed 5 bases at V and 3 bases at J, with 16 bases between. The length of the CDR3 is 15 residues.

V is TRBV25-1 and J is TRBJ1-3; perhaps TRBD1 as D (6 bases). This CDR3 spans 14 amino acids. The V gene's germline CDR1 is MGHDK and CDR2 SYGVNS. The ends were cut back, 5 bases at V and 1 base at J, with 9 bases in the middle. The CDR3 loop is CASSPQGSGNTIYF. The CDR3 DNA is TGTGCCAGCAGTCCACAGGGATCTGGAAACACCATATATTTT.